Described below is a single TCR beta chain sequence and its context. TCRdb keeps only in-frame clones here, not all; method: immunoSEQ multiplex PCR. Altogether some 130,000 clones are present, roughly 78% being singletons, with the ten largest covering 3% to 4.5%. Germline V gives CDR1 SGHRS, CDR2 YFSETQ. The CDR3 contains 14 residues. Deletions cut 0 bases from V and 5 bases from J, with 11 bases between. The data originate from a study of blood T cell repertoires in COVID-19. Overall study: The cDNA or gDNA used as material had been derived from T cells, B-cell-depleted T cells, or PBMCs.

The rearrangement joins TRBV5-1 to TRBJ2-5, with TRBD2 as a possible D gene (6 bases). Sample: peripheral blood. This TCR was sampled from a man aged 60 to 69 with acute or convalescent COVID-19. The DNA for the CDR3 is TGCGCCAGCAGCTTGGCAGGTGGGAGGGAGACCCAGTACTTC. Protein: CASSLAGGRETQYF.